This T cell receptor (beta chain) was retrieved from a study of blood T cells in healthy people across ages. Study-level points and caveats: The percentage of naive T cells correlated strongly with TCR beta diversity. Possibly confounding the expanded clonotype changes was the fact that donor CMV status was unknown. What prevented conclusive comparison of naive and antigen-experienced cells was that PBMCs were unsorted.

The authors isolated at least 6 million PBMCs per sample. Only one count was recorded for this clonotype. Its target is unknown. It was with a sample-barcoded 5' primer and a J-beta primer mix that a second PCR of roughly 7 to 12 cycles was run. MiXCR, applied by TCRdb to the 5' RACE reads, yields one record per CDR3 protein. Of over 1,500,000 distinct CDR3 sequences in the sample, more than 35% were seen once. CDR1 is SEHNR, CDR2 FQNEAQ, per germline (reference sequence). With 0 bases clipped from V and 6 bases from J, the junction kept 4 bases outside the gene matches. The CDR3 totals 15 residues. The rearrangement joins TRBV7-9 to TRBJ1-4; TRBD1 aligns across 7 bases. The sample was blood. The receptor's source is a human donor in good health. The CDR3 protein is CASSLAPQGDEKLFF. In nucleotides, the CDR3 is TGTGCCAGCAGCTTAGCCCCCCAGGGGGATGAAAAACTGTTTTTT.